This TCR beta chain came from a study of CD8 T cells in Susac syndrome. The RNA, about 0.5 to 1 ug, was put through reverse transcription using random hexamers. The authors amplified TCR beta CDR3 across 54 Vbeta and 13 Jbeta using immunoSEQ multiplex PCR. TCRdb itself ran the immunoSEQ multiplex PCR reads through MiXCR, one entry per CDR3 protein. The data contain about 200,000 distinct CDR3 sequences, roughly 96% of them singletons. The CDR3 totals 15 residues. The junction had 17 bases not matched to a gene; V was cut back by 6 bases and J by 9 bases. Germline V CDR1 and CDR2: DFQATT, SNEGSKA (reference sequence). The study sequenced TCR beta in blood CD8+ and CD4+ T cells.

The receptor was derived from a human donor in good health. Sequencing was performed on CD4+ T cells from PBMCs. V is TRBV20-1 and J is TRBJ2-1, with TRBD2 matching 7 bases. The CDR3 is CSAYSGLSGIGEQFF. The DNA of the CDR3 is TGCAGTGCCTACTCGGGACTAAGCGGGATTGGTGAGCAGTTCTTC.